A selection of T cell receptor beta chains follows, all from one sample in a study of T cells in Graves' hyperthyroidism and ophthalmopathy. One entry per CDR3 protein, called by TCRdb with MiXCR from the multiplex PCR reads. The sample contains some 740,000 distinct CDR3 sequences, 14% of which appear only once. The sequencing input was blood. These receptors were collected from a woman under 30 with Graves' hyperthyroidism. Both conserved end residues are part of each CDR3. A D gene is named only where the DNA matches it firmly. Not all rows give a size; the values are once, few, many and, for expanded clones, a class.

cdr3_nt | cdr3_aa | j_call | clone_size | v_call | d_call
TGCAGCGCTGAGGGGAGACTAGCGGGAACCTCCTACAATGAGCAGTTCTTC | CSAEGRLAGTSYNEQFF | TRBJ2-1 | . | TRBV29-1 | TRBD2
TGTGCCACCAGTAACCCGGGACAGAGGTTCTACGAGCAGTACTTC | CATSNPGQRFYEQYF | TRBJ2-7 | . | TRBV24-1 | TRBD1
TGTGCCACCAGTGATTCATCAGGGGGCAATCAGCCCCAGCATTTT | CATSDSSGGNQPQHF | TRBJ1-5 | few | TRBV24-1 | .
TGTGCCAGCCGGGGGGACAGTCGATATGCTGAAGCTTTCTTT | CASRGDSRYAEAFF | TRBJ1-1 | . | TRBV7-9 | TRBD1
TGCGCCAGCAGCATAGCTAGCGGGAGAGGGTATGAGCAGTTCTTC | CASSIASGRGYEQFF | TRBJ2-1 | many | TRBV5-1 | TRBD2
TGTGCCAGCAATCCGACAGGGGGCATAACCGGGGAGCTGTTTTTT | CASNPTGGITGELFF | TRBJ2-2 | many | TRBV2 | TRBD1
TGTGCCAGCAGTTCCGGGGACAGGGGATACGGTGAGCAGTTCTTC | CASSSGDRGYGEQFF | TRBJ2-1 | few | TRBV12-3/TRBV12-4 | TRBD1
TGTGCCAGCACCCTTGGGGGGGGGCATGATCAGCCCCAGCATTTT | CASTLGGGHDQPQHF | TRBJ1-5 | many | TRBV7-9 | .
TGTGCCAGCAGCCACCCTACAGGAAAACTCTACAATGAGCAGTTCTTC | CASSHPTGKLYNEQFF | TRBJ2-1 | many | TRBV3-1 | .
TGTGCCAGCAGCTTAGGATTGGAAGTCCAAGAGACCCAGTACTTC | CASSLGLEVQETQYF | TRBJ2-5 | many | TRBV7-9 | .
TGTGCCAGCAGTAGAGGACAGGGGGAACTTCAGCCCCAGCATTTT | CASSRGQGELQPQHF | TRBJ1-5 | many | TRBV2 | TRBD1
TGCGCCAGCAGCTTGAGTCTGTGGGAGGGCCAATCCTACAATGAGCAGTTCTTC | CASSLSLWEGQSYNEQFF | TRBJ2-1 | few | TRBV5-1 | TRBD2
TGTGCCAGCAGCTTAGTAACTAGCGGAGAGAACACCGGGGAGCTGTTTTTT | CASSLVTSGENTGELFF | TRBJ2-2 | . | TRBV7-9 | TRBD2
TGTGCCAGCAGCTTGGCCGGGACACCGAACACCGGGGAGCTGTTTTTT | CASSLAGTPNTGELFF | TRBJ2-2 | few | TRBV7-3 | .
TGTGCCAGTAGTGCTTTTCAAGAGACCCAGTACTTC | CASSAFQETQYF | TRBJ2-5 | many | TRBV19 | .
TGCGCCAGCAGCCAAGGACTGCAAGTTGGGGACTATGGCTACACCTTC | CASSQGLQVGDYGYTF | TRBJ1-2 | once | TRBV4-3 | .
TGTGCCAGCAGCCCCCGTGGTAGCGTCGAGCAGTACTTC | CASSPRGSVEQYF | TRBJ2-7 | few | TRBV11-3 | .
TGTGCCAGCTCATCCCGACCGGGAGCCGGACGGGACACAGATACGCAGTATTTT | CASSSRPGAGRDTDTQYF | TRBJ2-3 | . | TRBV18 | .
TGTGCCAGCAGCATCTCGCCGGACCGTGAAGCTTTCTTT | CASSISPDREAFF | TRBJ1-1 | many | TRBV9 | .
TGTGCCAGCAGCTTAGGGGCTGTTAGCGGGGACGAGCAGTTCTTC | CASSLGAVSGDEQFF | TRBJ2-1 | . | TRBV7-8 | TRBD2
TGCGCCAGCAGCCAAGTTCGTAGCGGGTTGAACACCGGGGAGCTGTTTTTT | CASSQVRSGLNTGELFF | TRBJ2-2 | . | TRBV4-1 | TRBD2
TGTGCCAGCAGCCCGTCAGGGGGTGGCAATCAGCCCCAGCATTTT | CASSPSGGGNQPQHF | TRBJ1-5 | few | TRBV9 | TRBD1
TGTGCCACCGGTCCGGGACTAGCGGCCCGTTTGGATACGCAGTATTTT | CATGPGLAARLDTQYF | TRBJ2-3 | many | TRBV24-1 | TRBD2
TGTGCCAGCTCACCACCGACGGGTAGTAATTCACCCCTCCACTTT | CASSPPTGSNSPLHF | TRBJ1-6 | many | TRBV18 | .
TGTGCCAGCTCACCAGGTTTCGGACCCATCACAGATACGCAGTATTTT | CASSPGFGPITDTQYF | TRBJ2-3 | many | TRBV18 | .
TGTGCCAGCAGCCAAGTTAATTGGGGGCCCCAGCATTTT | CASSQVNWGPQHF | TRBJ1-5 | many | TRBV3-1 | .
TGTGCCACGCGGGCAGGGGGCTGGAACGAGCAGTACTTC | CATRAGGWNEQYF | TRBJ2-7 | few | TRBV15 | TRBD1
TGTGCCAGCAGCCGGCGGCCTCATGGCTACACCTTC | CASSRRPHGYTF | TRBJ1-2 | . | TRBV28 | .
TGTGCCAGTAATCCCTCTAGCGGGAGGGCTTACGAGCAGTACTTC | CASNPSSGRAYEQYF | TRBJ2-7 | . | TRBV19 | TRBD2
TGTGCCAGCAGTTTGCTAGCGGGGTCCCCAGATACGCAGTATTTT | CASSLLAGSPDTQYF | TRBJ2-3 | many | TRBV27 | TRBD2
TGTGCCAGCAGTCCCCCCGGGACAGGGGGAAAGCAGTTCTTC | CASSPPGTGGKQFF | TRBJ2-1 | . | TRBV12-3/TRBV12-4 | TRBD1
TGTGCCAGCAGTGGTGTCGGTGAGCAGTTCTTC | CASSGVGEQFF | TRBJ2-1 | . | TRBV9 | .
TGTGCCAGCAGCTCTCCGACAGGGGGCGACGAGACCCAGTACTTC | CASSSPTGGDETQYF | TRBJ2-5 | many | TRBV7-9 | TRBD1
TGTGCCTGGACTCGGGACAGGGGGGGAAACTATGGCTACACCTTC | CAWTRDRGGNYGYTF | TRBJ1-2 | many | TRBV30 | TRBD1
TGTGCCAGCAGCAATCTTATGGTGGCCAAAAACATTCAGTACTTC | CASSNLMVAKNIQYF | TRBJ2-4 | few | TRBV3-1 | .
TGTGCCAGCAGTTACGGGGATCGAATCTACAATGAGCAGTTCTTC | CASSYGDRIYNEQFF | TRBJ2-1 | . | TRBV6-1 | .
TGTGCCAGTAGTATGGGCGGTTCGGGATACAATGAGCAGTTCTTC | CASSMGGSGYNEQFF | TRBJ2-1 | few | TRBV19 | .
TGTGCCAGCAGCTTGGAACTAGCGGGAGCTGAAGAGCAGTACTTC | CASSLELAGAEEQYF | TRBJ2-7 | . | TRBV5-5 | TRBD2
TGTGCCAGCAGTGAAATATGGAGGGGGCAGAAATCTAATGAAAAACTGTTTTTT | CASSEIWRGQKSNEKLFF | TRBJ1-4 | . | TRBV6-1 | TRBD1
TGTGCCACTCACGGCAGTAGCCGATTTTCGGGAAGGGGCTACACCTTC | CATHGSSRFSGRGYTF | TRBJ1-2 | . | TRBV19 | .
TGTGCCAGCAGCTTCGACTGGATCTCCTACAATGAGCAGTTCTTC | CASSFDWISYNEQFF | TRBJ2-1 | . | TRBV12-3/TRBV12-4 | .
TGTGCCAGCAGGGGGAGTGAATACTCACCCCTCCACTTT | CASRGSEYSPLHF | TRBJ1-6 | . | TRBV2 | .
TGCGCCAGCAGCCAAGATTCCTTGCCCCGGACAGGGGAGAGGAATGAAAAACTGTTTTTT | CASSQDSLPRTGERNEKLFF | TRBJ1-4 | . | TRBV4-1 | TRBD1
TGTGCCACCAGTGCCCAGACAGGGACGAACACCGGGGAGCTGTTTTTT | CATSAQTGTNTGELFF | TRBJ2-2 | many | TRBV24-1 | TRBD1
TGTGCCGGCAGCTCTGGACAGAACGAGCAGTACTTC | CAGSSGQNEQYF | TRBJ2-7 | once | TRBV2 | .
TGTGCCAGTAGTATATTGACGGGACAGGGTTCCGGGGAGCTGTTTTTT | CASSILTGQGSGELFF | TRBJ2-2 | few | TRBV19 | TRBD1
TGTGCCAGCCGGAATGACGGGACTCTCAGCTCCTACGAGCAGTACTTC | CASRNDGTLSSYEQYF | TRBJ2-7 | . | TRBV2 | .
TGTGCCAGCAGTTACGTCGCAGGGGGATTTACTGAAGCTTTCTTT | CASSYVAGGFTEAFF | TRBJ1-1 | . | TRBV6-6 | TRBD1
TGTGCCTCGGGGTTTATGAACACTGAAGCTTTCTTT | CASGFMNTEAFF | TRBJ1-1 | many | TRBV30 | .
TGTGCCAGCAGAACCGGGACAGGGGCGACTGAAGCTTTCTTT | CASRTGTGATEAFF | TRBJ1-1 | many | TRBV3-1 | TRBD1
TGTGCCAGCAGTATAGCGGGGCCTCATGAGCAGTTCTTC | CASSIAGPHEQFF | TRBJ2-1 | . | TRBV9 | TRBD2
TGTGCCTGGGAGCGAACAGGGGGCCCAGGATTTAATTCACCCCTCCACTTT | CAWERTGGPGFNSPLHF | TRBJ1-6 | few | TRBV30 | TRBD1
TGTGCCAGTAGACCCAATCCGGGACAGGGGATTTCATGGAATCAGCCCCAGCATTTT | CASRPNPGQGISWNQPQHF | TRBJ1-5 | . | TRBV19 | TRBD1
TGTGCCAGCTCAGCAGGGACAGGGGCTGAAGCTTTCTTT | CASSAGTGAEAFF | TRBJ1-1 | many | TRBV18 | TRBD1